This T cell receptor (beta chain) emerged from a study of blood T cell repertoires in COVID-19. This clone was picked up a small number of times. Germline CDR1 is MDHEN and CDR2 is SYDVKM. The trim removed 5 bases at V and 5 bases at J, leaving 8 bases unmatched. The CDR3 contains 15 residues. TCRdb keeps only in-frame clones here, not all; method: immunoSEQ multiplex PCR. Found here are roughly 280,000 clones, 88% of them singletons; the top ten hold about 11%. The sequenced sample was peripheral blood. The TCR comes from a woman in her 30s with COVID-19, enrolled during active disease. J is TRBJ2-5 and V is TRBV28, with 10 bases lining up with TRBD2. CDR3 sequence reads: CASSRPTSGLETQYF. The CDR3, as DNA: TGTGCCAGCAGTCGACCGACTAGCGGGTTGGAGACCCAGTACTTC.